What follows are 10 T cell receptor beta chains derived from one specimen sequenced in a study of shared clonotypes between healthy human individuals. The repertoire was sequenced with immunoSEQ multiplex PCR; TCRdb's copy has only in-frame clones and lacks some. This sample carries about 2.4 million clones, approximately 93% of them seen once, and the ten largest clones take about 0.38%. The specimen was naive CD4+ T cells from PBMCs. Subset noted: CD45RA+ positively selected. All receptors derive from a man between 18 and 35 years old in good health. Some clones in this sample may be carry-over from other donors' samples.

The rearrangement links TRBV5-1 to TRBJ2-7; 9 bases line up with TRBD1. Trimming took 1 base from V and 3 from J; bases not matched to a gene: 5. The CDR3 is made up of 15 amino acids. CDR1 SGHRS and CDR2 YFSETQ come from the germline V gene. The CDR3 spells CASSLKWDRVYEQYF. CDR3 coding DNA: TGCGCCAGCAGCTTGAAGTGGGACAGGGTCTACGAGCAGTACTTC.

The V and J genes are TRBV15 and TRBJ2-3; D is uncertain. V was clipped by 1 base and J by 6 bases, with 11 bases between them. The CDR3 contains 14 residues. Germline V gives CDR1 LNHNV, CDR2 YYDKDF (reference sequence). CDR3 sequence (DNA): TGTGCCACCAGCAGAGGAAATACAGAGGATACGCAGTATTTT. Translating it yields CATSRGNTEDTQYF.

As to this clone: This same CDR3 is encoded by further DNA sequences in the sample. The chain recombines TRBV5-1 with TRBJ1-1, with a weak D call TRBD1 (5 bases). The V gene lost 2 bases and the J gene lost 4 bases, with 6 bases spanning the gap. Germline values: CDR1 SGHRS, CDR2 YFSETQ. The CDR3 covers 12 residues. The CDR3 DNA reads TGCGCCAGCAGCTTTCAGGGCACTGAAGCTTTCTTT. This sequence encodes CASSFQGTEAFF.

The chain combines TRBV6-5 with TRBJ2-1; a weak D match, TRBD1 (7 bases). This CDR3 contains 11 residues. V was trimmed by 7 bases and J by 9 bases, leaving 10 bases between them. Per the germline V gene, CDR1 is MNHEY and CDR2 is SVGAGI. This CDR3 is CASTQGGEQFF. In DNA form, the CDR3 reads TGTGCCAGCACTCAGGGGGGTGAGCAGTTCTTC.

The V call is TRBV4-3, the J call TRBJ1-3; D gene ambiguous. CDR1 and CDR2 (germline): LGHNA, YSLEER. The CDR3 length is 14 residues. The V end lost 6 bases, the J end lost 7 bases, and 16 bases lay between the germline ends. The CDR3 region has the DNA TGCGCCAGCAGTAGGGCGGGCTCAACTAACACCATATATTTT. Its translation: CASSRAGSTNTIYF.

The gene calls are TRBV9 and TRBJ1-2, with a possible D match to TRBD1 (6 bases). V gave up 3 bases and J gave up 4 bases, with 13 bases separating them. The CDR3 loop spans 14 amino acids. Germline CDR1 is SGDLS and CDR2 is YYNGEE. CDR3 in amino acids: CASSASGAFYGYTF. The CDR3 DNA reads as TGTGCCAGCAGCGCCTCGGGGGCGTTCTATGGCTACACCTTC.

The rearrangement uses TRBV4-1 and TRBJ1-3; possibly TRBD1 for D (5 bases). In germline, CDR1 is MGHRA, CDR2 YSYEKL. The CDR3 is 18 residues long. Trimming took off 3 bases at V and 4 bases at J, with 22 bases between the two ends. In DNA form, the CDR3 reads TGCGCCAGCAGCCAGGGACCCCAGGGAGTGAGATCGGGAAACACCATATATTTT. As protein: CASSQGPQGVRSGNTIYF.

This clone occurred once. The V call is TRBV2, the J call TRBJ2-3; 8 nucleotides match TRBD2. The CDR3 covers 15 residues. With 7 bases clipped from V and 2 bases from J, the junction kept 8 bases outside the gene matches. CDR1 is SNHLY and CDR2 is FYNNEI in the germline V gene. The DNA of the CDR3 is TGTGCCAGCACTGTTAGACTAGCGTACACAGATACGCAGTATTTT. This sequence encodes CASTVRLAYTDTQYF.

This clone was observed a few times. This chain joins TRBV5-4 and TRBJ1-1, with D maybe TRBD1 (5 bases). Germline V lookup: CDR1 SGHNT, CDR2 YYREEE (reference sequence). With 1 base removed from V and 3 bases from J, the gap between germline ends came to 16 bases. This CDR3 comprises 16 residues. CDR3 loop: CASSLNAGRDDTEAFF. The DNA of the CDR3 is TGTGCCAGCAGCTTGAACGCGGGCAGGGATGACACTGAAGCTTTCTTT.

The V and J genes are TRBV2 and TRBJ1-1; 7 bases fit TRBD1. The CDR3 is made up of 13 amino acids. Germline V gene lookup returns CDR1 SNHLY and CDR2 FYNNEI. Trimming removed 6 bases from V and 5 bases from J; junction bases left unmatched: 6. CDR3 protein: CASRDDRVTEAFF. As DNA, the CDR3 is TGTGCCAGCAGGGACGACAGGGTGACTGAAGCTTTCTTT.